The T cell receptor (beta chain) described here comes from a study of blood T cell repertoires in COVID-19. At the level of the study: Donors in the United States, Italy and Spain gave samples during acute or convalescent COVID-19.

The table came from immunoSEQ multiplex PCR; TCRdb's copy has only in-frame clones and leaves some out. The sample has approximately 200,000 clones, about 87% seen once. Recovery meant two consecutive negative NP/OP PCR tests, professional clearance, or resolved symptoms. The V gene's germline CDR1 is SGHTS and CDR2 YDEGEE. Between the trimmed V and J ends, which lost 3 bases and 2 bases, there was a span of 9 bases. CDR3 length: 14 amino acids. Source material: PBMCs or T cells enriched from blood (not recorded which). This chain joins TRBV5-8 and TRBJ1-5; D possibly corresponds to TRBD1 (6 bases). The receptor comes from a man younger than 45 who had recovered from COVID-19. CDR3 bases: TGTGCCAGCAGCTCCAGGGGAGGCAATCAGCCCCAGCATTTT. The encoded protein is CASSSRGGNQPQHF.